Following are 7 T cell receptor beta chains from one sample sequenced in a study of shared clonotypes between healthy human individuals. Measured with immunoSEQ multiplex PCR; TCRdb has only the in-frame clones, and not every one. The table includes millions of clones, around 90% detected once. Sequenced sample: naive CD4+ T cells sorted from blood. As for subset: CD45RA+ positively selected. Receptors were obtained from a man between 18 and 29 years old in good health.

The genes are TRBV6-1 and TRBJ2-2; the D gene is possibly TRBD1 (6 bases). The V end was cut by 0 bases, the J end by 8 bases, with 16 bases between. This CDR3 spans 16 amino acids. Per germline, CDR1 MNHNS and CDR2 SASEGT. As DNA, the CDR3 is TGTGCCAGCAGTGAAGCGGCCCAGGGGATTTCGGGGGAGCTGTTTTTT. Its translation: CASSEAAQGISGELFF.

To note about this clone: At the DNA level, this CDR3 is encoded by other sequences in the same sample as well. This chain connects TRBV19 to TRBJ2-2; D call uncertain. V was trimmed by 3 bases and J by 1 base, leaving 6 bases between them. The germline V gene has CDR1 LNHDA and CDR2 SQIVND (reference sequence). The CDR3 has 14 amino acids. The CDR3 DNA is TGTGCCAGTAGTATTGTGGGGAACACCGGGGAGCTGTTTTTT. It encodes CASSIVGNTGELFF.

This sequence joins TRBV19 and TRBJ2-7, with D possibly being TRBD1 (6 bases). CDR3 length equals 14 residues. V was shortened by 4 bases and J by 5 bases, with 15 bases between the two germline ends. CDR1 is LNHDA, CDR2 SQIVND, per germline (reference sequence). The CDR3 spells CASSTQGGMNEQYF. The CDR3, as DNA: TGTGCCAGTAGTACACAGGGCGGCATGAACGAGCAGTACTTC.

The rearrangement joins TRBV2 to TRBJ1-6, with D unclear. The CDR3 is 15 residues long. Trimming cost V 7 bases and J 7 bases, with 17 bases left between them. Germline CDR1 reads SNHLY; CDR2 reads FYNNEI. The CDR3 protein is CASTSEGLVNSPLHF. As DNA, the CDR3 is TGTGCCAGCACAAGTGAGGGATTAGTAAATTCACCCCTCCACTTT.

In nucleotides, the CDR3 is TGTGCCAGCAGCCCCGGGCCGATACGAGAGACCCAGTACTTC. Protein sequence: CASSPGPIRETQYF. The chain uses TRBV7-2 and TRBJ2-5; no reliable D call. V was shortened by 5 bases and J by 4 bases, with 14 bases between the two germline ends. The V gene's germline CDR1 is SGHTA and CDR2 FQGNSA. The CDR3 is 14 amino acids.

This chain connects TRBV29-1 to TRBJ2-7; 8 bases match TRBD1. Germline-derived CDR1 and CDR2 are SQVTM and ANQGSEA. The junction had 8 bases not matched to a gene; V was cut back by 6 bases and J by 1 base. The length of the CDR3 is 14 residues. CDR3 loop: CSVGQAIPSYEQYF. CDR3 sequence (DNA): TGCAGCGTGGGACAGGCGATACCTTCCTACGAGCAGTACTTC.

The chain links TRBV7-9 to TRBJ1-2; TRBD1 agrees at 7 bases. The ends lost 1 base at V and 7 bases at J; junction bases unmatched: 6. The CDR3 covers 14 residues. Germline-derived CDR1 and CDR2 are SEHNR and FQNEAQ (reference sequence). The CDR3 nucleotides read TGTGCCAGCAGCTTAGACGACAGGGAAGCTGGCTACACCTTC. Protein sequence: CASSLDDREAGYTF.